The present T cell receptor beta chain was sequenced within a study of Graves' ophthalmopathy and Graves' hyperthyroidism. Study results and caveats: The blood repertoire also included most expanded thyroid clonotypes above 0.001 frequency.

The diagnostic workup employed clinical symptoms, serum thyroxine, TRAb, thyroid ultrasound and orbital computed tomography. In its sample, this clonotype was seen many times. Its antigen is as yet unknown. CDR3 regions of TCR beta were amplified from RNA transcripts. After a first-round RT-PCR with HTBI primers, a second-round multiplex PCR was run. MiXCR, applied by TCRdb to the multiplex PCR reads, yields one record per CDR3 protein. This table holds over 450,000 distinct CDR3 sequences, over 13% found once. The sequence came from a woman aged 30 to 39 with Graves' ophthalmopathy. Sequencing was performed on blood.

The chain's CDR3 is CASSFELAGSLGTQYF. CDR3 in DNA: TGTGCCAGCAGCTTTGAACTAGCGGGTTCCCTGGGGACCCAGTACTTC. The V gene is TRBV7-2, the J gene TRBJ2-5; TRBD2 agrees at 9 bases. CDR1 and CDR2 (germline): SGHTA, FQGNSA. The CDR3 totals 16 residues. Trimming removed 3 bases from V and 7 bases from J; junction bases left unmatched: 12.